The rows below give T cell receptor beta chains drawn from one sample of a study of blood T cell repertoires in COVID-19. TCRdb keeps only in-frame clones here, not all; method: immunoSEQ multiplex PCR. The data contain 25,000 to 35,000 clones, over 80% of them seen just once; the ten biggest clones take up under 6%. The specimen was peripheral blood. These receptors all stem from a human donor in a cohort sampled during active COVID-19. CDR3s include the opening cysteine and the closing phenylalanine or tryptophan. A D gene is named only where the DNA matches it firmly. Rows give clone size only sometimes, using once, few, many, or a class for an expanded clone.

. 13 TRBD2 TRBJ2-5 TRBV5-4 CASSLAGGETQYF TGTGCCAGCAGCTTGGCGGGGGGGGAGACCCAGTACTTC
. 13 . TRBJ1-2 TRBV12-3/TRBV12-4 CASSLQGFYGYTF TGTGCCAGCAGTCTACAGGGATTCTATGGCTACACCTTC
. 14 . TRBJ1-5 TRBV6-6 CASSYGDSNQPQHF TGTGCCAGCAGTTATGGAGACAGCAATCAGCCCCAGCATTTT
few 14 TRBD2 TRBJ2-1 TRBV15 CATSRDGTSGGQFF TGTGCCACCAGCAGAGATGGCACTAGCGGGGGACAGTTCTTC
. 13 TRBD1 TRBJ1-1 TRBV10-3 CAISEGQGGEAFF TGTGCCATCAGTGAAGGGCAGGGGGGTGAAGCTTTCTTT
. 13 TRBD1 TRBJ2-2 TRBV5-1 CASSRQGTGELFF TGCGCCAGCAGTCGACAGGGCACCGGGGAGCTGTTTTTT
. 15 TRBD1 TRBJ2-5 TRBV5-1 CASSLGQGRLETQYF TGCGCCAGCAGCTTGGGACAGGGTCGGTTAGAGACCCAGTACTTC
. 15 TRBD1 TRBJ1-2 TRBV18 CASSPLGQGSYGYTF TGTGCCAGCTCACCATTGGGACAGGGGTCCTATGGCTACACCTTC
. 16 TRBD1 TRBJ2-3 TRBV10-3 CAISGDRVENTDTQYF TGTGCCATCAGTGGGGACAGGGTAGAGAACACAGATACGCAGTATTTT
. 14 TRBD2 TRBJ2-3 TRBV29-1 CSALAGELTDTQYF TGCAGCGCTTTAGCGGGAGAGCTCACAGATACGCAGTATTTT
. 13 . TRBJ1-5 TRBV7-9 CASSSMGGQPQHF TGTGCCAGCAGCTCTATGGGGGGACAGCCCCAGCATTTT
. 16 TRBD2 TRBJ2-5 TRBV9 CASSVQLAGGMETQYF TGTGCCAGCAGCGTCCAACTAGCGGGGGGGATGGAGACCCAGTACTTC
. 16 . TRBJ1-5 TRBV7-9 CASRRRIDRQYQPQHF TGTGCCAGCAGGCGAAGGATTGACAGACAATATCAGCCCCAGCATTTT
once 16 . TRBJ2-6 TRBV5-5 CASSFFINSGANVLTF TGTGCCAGCAGCTTTTTTATAAACTCTGGGGCCAACGTCCTGACTTTC
. 14 . TRBJ2-5 TRBV5-1 CASSLTGMQETQYF TGCGCCAGCAGCTTGACAGGGATGCAAGAGACCCAGTACTTC
. 14 . TRBJ2-3 TRBV11-3 CASSTGLITDTQYF TGTGCCAGCAGCACGGGACTTATCACAGATACGCAGTATTTT
. 14 TRBD2 TRBJ2-3 TRBV5-1 CASSLGLAPDTQYF TGCGCCAGCAGCTTGGGACTAGCCCCAGATACGCAGTATTTT
. 14 TRBD1 TRBJ1-2 TRBV19 CASSIGAGGSGYTF TGTGCCAGTAGTATAGGTGCAGGGGGGTCTGGCTACACCTTC
. 12 . TRBJ2-1 TRBV7-2 CASSTRGNEQFF TGTGCCAGCAGCACCCGGGGCAATGAGCAGTTCTTC
. 17 TRBD1 TRBJ2-2 TRBV25-1 CASSRTTGSGNTGELFF TGTGCCAGCAGCAGGACGACAGGGAGTGGGAACACCGGGGAGCTGTTTTTT
. 16 . TRBJ1-3 TRBV19 CASSLSTGPSGNTIYF TGTGCCAGTAGTCTCTCGACAGGCCCTTCTGGAAACACCATATATTTT
once 14 . TRBJ1-1 TRBV3-1/TRBV3-2 CASTPATVTSEAFF TGTGCCAGTACTCCCGCGACGGTGACAAGTGAAGCTTTCTTT
. 14 . TRBJ1-1 TRBV6-6 CASRPTGTNTEAFF TGTGCCAGCAGACCGACAGGCACCAACACTGAAGCTTTCTTT
. 15 . TRBJ1-3 TRBV15 CATSQLGVSGNTIYF TGTGCCACCAGTCAGTTGGGAGTCTCTGGAAACACCATATATTTT
. 15 TRBD1 TRBJ2-2 TRBV19 CASSVRTGLTGELFF TGTGCCAGTAGTGTGAGGACAGGGCTAACCGGGGAGCTGTTTTTT
. 17 TRBD1 TRBJ1-3 TRBV5-1 CASSPGTGWASGNTIYF TGCGCCAGCAGCCCGGGGACAGGATGGGCCTCTGGAAACACCATATATTTT
. 15 . TRBJ1-2 TRBV28 CASSRVVGADYGYTF TGTGCCAGCAGCCGCGTTGTAGGGGCGGACTATGGCTACACCTTC